Each of the 3 T cell receptor beta chains below was sequenced from the same sample in a study of shared clonotypes between healthy human individuals. Data came from immunoSEQ multiplex PCR; TCRdb stores just in-frame clones and leaves some out. The data contain around 980,000 clones, roughly 74% of them singletons. Sequenced sample: memory CD4+ T cells from PBMCs. Specified subset: CD45RA-negative fraction. The receptors come from a man aged 18 to 29 in good health. Some clones in this sample may be carry-over from other donors' samples.

The rearrangement uses TRBV7-8 and TRBJ1-1; 8 bases map to TRBD1. Germline V gene lookup returns CDR1 SGHVS and CDR2 FQNEAQ. Unmatched junction bases numbered 15, after V lost 5 bases and J lost 4 bases. The CDR3 is made up of 17 amino acids. The CDR3: CASSDRRTQQGGTEAFF. CDR3 nucleotides: TGTGCCAGCAGCGACAGAAGGACCCAACAGGGGGGCACTGAAGCTTTCTTT.

The chain joins TRBV7-9 to TRBJ2-1; D is ambiguous. CDR3 length: 14 residues. Germline CDR1 reads SEHNR; CDR2 reads FQNEAQ (reference sequence). V was trimmed by 2 bases and J by 4 bases, leaving 9 bases between them. The CDR3 sequence is CASSLFTAYNEQFF. The CDR3 DNA sequence: TGTGCCAGCAGCTTATTTACAGCATACAATGAGCAGTTCTTC.

The chain employs TRBV7-2 and TRBJ1-5; TRBD1 matches 7 bases. The CDR3 contains 15 residues. Germline assignment: CDR1 SGHTA and CDR2 FQGNSA. Trimming cost V 5 bases and J 6 bases; bases outside gene matches: 10. This CDR3 is CASSGQQGNGQPQHF. The DNA for the CDR3 is TGTGCCAGCAGCGGCCAACAGGGGAATGGTCAGCCCCAGCATTTT.